The T cell receptor beta chain under discussion was sequenced for a study of blood T cells in healthy people across ages. The CDR3 length is 13 residues. The ends were cut back, 5 bases at V and 6 bases at J, with 11 bases in the middle. Germline CDR1 MGHRA, CDR2 YSYEKL. Remarks on this clonotype: Its antigen is undetermined.

General study results and limits: Long-lived donors exceeded aged donors in naive CD4+ cells and diversity. Lack of knowledge of donor CMV status possibly confounded expanded clonotype changes.

Then a second PCR, running roughly 7 to 11 cycles, was carried out with a sample-barcoded 5' primer and a J-beta primer mix. Every cDNA molecule carried a tag from a template-switch adaptor bearing 12 random nucleotides. Researchers report that each sample yielded at least 2.5 million CDR3-containing paired-end reads. TCRdb called the 5' RACE reads again in MiXCR, with one record for every CDR3 protein. Counted here are fewer than 2 million distinct CDR3 sequences, about 39% occurring once; the ten biggest clones make up approximately 22%. The source of this sequence is a human donor in good health. This sequence joins TRBV4-1 and TRBJ2-1; perhaps TRBD2 as D (5 bases). Sequenced sample: blood. CDR3 sequence reads: CASSSTAGNEQFF. As DNA, the CDR3 is TGCGCCAGCAGCTCGACTGCGGGCAATGAGCAGTTCTTC.